This T cell receptor beta chain was recovered during a study of long-term antiretroviral therapy in people with HIV (dated by TCRdb to 2021 to 2024). Concerning the study at large: The earliest samples were collected approximately a decade before the 2015 WHO recommendation for immediate ART, a period when ART was typically delayed until CD4 counts fell. This retrospective serial study examined whether starting ART and sustained HIV suppression were associated with changes in the composition and diversity of the TRB repertoire in peripheral blood. A total of roughly 180 cryopreserved PBMC samples were contributed to the cohort by 30 adults with confirmed HIV infection, with samples collected serially over a mean of roughly six years (range 1-12). Among the 30 or so participants with HIV, eleven were female. No cross-contamination during QIAcube processing was seen in test extractions of a monoclonal T-cell line run alongside 30 to 35 polyclonal samples. What the study reported, not specific to this receptor: The samples span the years 2004 to 2017, and the ART regimens used may be less effective than current regimens. Compared with controls, HIV repertoires had narrower CDR3 length ranges, and the network structure pointed to an antigen-experienced repertoire that shifted only slightly toward naive after ART. At every time point, the repertoire was dominated by expanded TRB clones first identified before ART initiation, although this dominance fluctuated and, in many PLHIV, declined after ART. Since PBMC availability was limited, sequencing covered only the TCR beta chain, with no alpha chain pairing. Inferences about post-ART repertoire changes were limited because no data were available on ART adherence, viral resistance or therapy changes. ART initiation was associated with a significant increase in TRB diversity, but diversity stayed significantly below transplant donor controls even after long-term ART. Because cell numbers in pre-ART samples were limited, unsorted PBMC were profiled instead of sorted CD4+ and CD8+ T cells.

The immunoSEQ hsTCRB v3.0 assay was used at survey level resolution for TRB variable region sequencing. The targeted TRB sequencing depth was about 35,000-55,000 T-cell genomes per sample. TRB libraries were pooled and sequenced on an Illumina MiSeq using a v3 150-cycle kit. The published analysis was carried out like this. Repertoire analysis ran in R within a reproducible Nextflow workflow covering QC, data transformation and analysis. LymphoSeq2, an R package for exploring AIRR-Seq data, was used to implement custom analyses. A few samples that produced fewer than 5000 total TRB sequences were removed, so 150 to 200 HIV repertoires were analyzed. Among the approximately 200 retained HIV repertoires, roughly 60 were collected before ART initiation and roughly 130 were collected after ART initiation. Repertoires were downsampled to 5000 TRB nucleotide sequences, and summary statistics were averaged over 100 downsampling iterations. Only TRB sequences with CDR3 regions of at least seven amino acids were retained for analysis. Diversity was measured with a Shannon entropy-derived clonality score and the Gini coefficient. Repertoire networks linked the top 5000 CDR3 amino acid sequences whenever two sequences differed by an edit distance of one. GLIPH2 predicted antigen specificity groups and MHC restriction for TRB CDR3 amino acid sequences. CDR3 amino acid sequences were matched against VDJdb and McPAS-TCR to flag known CMV, EBV, HIV or tissue antigen associations. Pre-ART, post-ART and control groups were compared with Wilcoxon signed-rank tests and Holm-Bonferroni correction. The table comes from immuneACCESS by way of TCRdb, which keeps in-frame sequences with V and J called. Part of the clones is missing from these tables; in studies checked, under half for an unresolved V gene and the rest for unknown reasons. That table furnishes V, J and clone size, whereas the DNA furnished D and trimming. The sample table shows some 33,000 clones, and about four fifths are seen once. Approximately 6.5% of the sample goes to the ten largest clones.

With respect to this clone: This receptor's antigen is unknown. Base-call qualities are not available, and no considerably larger clone is one nucleotide away.

V is shortened by 0 bases, J by 1 base, and the region joining them spans 4 bases. The CDR3, from cysteine to phenylalanine, totals 14 residues. Kept here is only the CDR3 DNA, which spans 42 bases and is read in frame from base 1. The germline V gene (reference sequence) sets CDR1 to SGHNT and CDR2 to YYREEE. To be included, a participant needed at least one PBMC sample from before ART initiation plus at least two post-ART samples. Treatment was received in the United States of America by all participants with HIV. Cryopreserved samples of about 0.95-10 million PBMC were thawed and washed before DNA extraction. At the time of the earliest PBMC sample, participants with HIV were aged between roughly 23 and 60 years. Per participant, PBMC samples came from 1-4 timepoints prior to ART initiation and 2-8 timepoints following ART initiation, for a median of 7 samples. Serial HIV viral load, CD4+ T-cell count, ART history and demographic data were obtained for every participant. Genomic DNA was extracted from unsorted PBMC with a Qiagen kit on a QIAcube, processed in batches of 12 samples.

The receptor was derived from a man younger than 35 with HIV. Sample: unsorted PBMCs, taken 0.6 years after starting antiretroviral therapy. The chain employs TRBV5-4 and TRBJ2-2; too little of a D gene remains to name it. The DNA sequence follows: TGTGCCAGCAGCTTGGACAGGAACACCGGGGAGCTGTTTTTT. It is translated as CASSLDRNTGELFF.